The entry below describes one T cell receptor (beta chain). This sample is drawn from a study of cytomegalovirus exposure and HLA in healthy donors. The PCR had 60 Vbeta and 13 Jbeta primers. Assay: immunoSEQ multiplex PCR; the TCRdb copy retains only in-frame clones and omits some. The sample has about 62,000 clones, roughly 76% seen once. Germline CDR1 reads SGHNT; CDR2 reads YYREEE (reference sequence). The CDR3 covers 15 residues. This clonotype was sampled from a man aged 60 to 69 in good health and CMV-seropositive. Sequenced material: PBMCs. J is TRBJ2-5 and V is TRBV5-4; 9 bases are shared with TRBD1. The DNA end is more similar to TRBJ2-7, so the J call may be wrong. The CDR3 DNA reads TGTGCCAGCAGCCCCGGGACAGGGTCATACTACGAGCAGTACTTC. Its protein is CASSPGTGSYYEQYF.